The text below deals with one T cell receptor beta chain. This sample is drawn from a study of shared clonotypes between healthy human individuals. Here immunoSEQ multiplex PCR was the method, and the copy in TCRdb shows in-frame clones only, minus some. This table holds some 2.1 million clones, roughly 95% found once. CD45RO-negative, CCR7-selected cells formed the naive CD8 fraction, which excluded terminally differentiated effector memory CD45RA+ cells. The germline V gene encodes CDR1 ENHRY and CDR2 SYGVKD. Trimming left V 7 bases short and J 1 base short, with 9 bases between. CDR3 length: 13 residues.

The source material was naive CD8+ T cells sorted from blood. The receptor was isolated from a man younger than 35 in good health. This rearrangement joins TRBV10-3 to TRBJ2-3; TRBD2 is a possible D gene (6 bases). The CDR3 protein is CAITPSGTDTQYF. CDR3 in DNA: TGTGCCATCACGCCTAGCGGCACAGATACGCAGTATTTT.